These T cell receptor beta chains were read from a single sample in a study of monozygotic twins with inflammatory bowel disease. TCRdb reanalyzed the 5' RACE reads, giving one entry per CDR3 protein sequence and no DNA. The record lists under 150,000 distinct CDR3 sequences, of which the ten most abundant hold 2% to 2.5%. The specimen sequenced was blood. Receptors originate from a human donor with ulcerative colitis or Crohn's disease, or a healthy co-twin of an affected twin (not recorded which). The CDR3 runs from the conserved cysteine through the conserved F or W. Fields, in order: V gene, CDR3 length, J gene, CDR3 protein.

TRBV13	23	TRBJ2-1	CASSLRDRGPRDPTWFSLQEQFF
TRBV3-1	14	TRBJ1-6	CASSQDRGRSPLHF
TRBV7-9	15	TRBJ2-5	CASSLGGGASETQYF
TRBV3-1	17	TRBJ2-7	CASSSLEGGVYSYEQYF
TRBV12-3/TRBV12-4	16	TRBJ2-3	CASSLYGQGLTDTQYF
TRBV25-1	15	TRBJ2-7	CASSYPGTAYREQYF
TRBV12-3/TRBV12-4	13	TRBJ2-5	CASKWGAVETQYF
TRBV6-2/TRBV6-3	12	TRBJ2-1	CASNTREGEQFF
TRBV20-1	13	TRBJ2-7	CSARVTGLAEQYF
TRBV5-1	14	TRBJ2-7	CASSFRDRAYEQYF
TRBV6-1	15	TRBJ2-7	CASSKVGGADYEQYF
TRBV20-1	13	TRBJ2-5	CSGGTGESETQYF
TRBV30	12	TRBJ2-3	CAWMPQGGTQYF
TRBV24-1	17	TRBJ2-3	CATSDSGGSGGTDTQYF
TRBV12-3/TRBV12-4	12	TRBJ1-1	CASSYTDTEAFF
TRBV20-1	15	TRBJ2-7	CSARAPRQPDYEQYF
TRBV20-1	17	TRBJ2-5	CSALRASGGRRLGTQYF
TRBV15	15	TRBJ1-1	CATSRETGGRLKAFF
TRBV18	15	TRBJ2-5	CASSPQKGPRETQYF
TRBV6-1	15	TRBJ2-7	CASSEAGQAVLEQYF
TRBV20-1	15	TRBJ1-3	CSARELYLSGNTIYF
TRBV20-1	13	TRBJ2-2	CSATTDFRGELFF
TRBV29-1	16	TRBJ1-4	CSAGQGRDYVDEKLFF
TRBV5-1	14	TRBJ2-5	CASSTGTRKETQYF
TRBV18	13	TRBJ2-3	CASSGQSADTQYF
TRBV6-1	16	TRBJ2-3	CASSLGLAESTDTQYF
TRBV14	17	TRBJ2-2	CASSQDRGLANTGELFF
TRBV2	13	TRBJ1-5	CASVIGGNQPQHF
TRBV6-1	15	TRBJ2-3	CASSEGGRDTDTQYF
TRBV20-1	16	TRBJ1-2	CSAPSGTGSMRSGYTF
TRBV5-1	17	TRBJ2-5	CASSPAYGLAGQETQYF
TRBV13	14	TRBJ2-2	CASSLVRNTGELFF
TRBV5-8	15	TRBJ2-1	CASSQGTRPANEQFF
TRBV7-2	14	TRBJ1-1	CASSSQAENTEAFF
TRBV27	16	TRBJ2-2	CASGILAGGGTGELFF
TRBV19	13	TRBJ2-5	CASSMGIQETQYF
TRBV20-1	14	TRBJ2-1	CSARTSGGYNEQFF
TRBV6-5	16	TRBJ1-6	CASSSPGQGPNSPLHF
TRBV7-2	14	TRBJ2-3	CASSSKRSTDTQYF
TRBV11-2	13	TRBJ2-2	CASSLTRGGELFF
TRBV7-2	16	TRBJ1-1	CASSLRQVGMNTEAFF
TRBV20-1	14	TRBJ2-7	CSAREDRGLRKQYF
TRBV5-1	14	TRBJ2-5	CASSSRVQESDQYF
TRBV5-4	15	TRBJ2-3	CASSRTSGVTDTQYF
TRBV20-1	16	TRBJ1-6	CSATRTGSSYNSPLHF
TRBV5-5	16	TRBJ1-1	CASSLDGTRMNTEAFF
TRBV5-4	13	TRBJ2-4	CASSLDGTGLQYF
TRBV7-2	16	TRBJ2-3	CASSLGAGVRTDTQYF
TRBV25-1	16	TRBJ2-1	CASSDPGLAGGKEQFF
TRBV11-3	13	TRBJ2-2	CASSPQNTGQLFF
TRBV11-3	14	TRBJ2-3	CASSLVGRVDTQYF
TRBV4-3	16	TRBJ1-1	CASSQATALGHTEAFF
TRBV3-1	13	TRBJ1-1	CASSQGTGAEAFF
TRBV5-1	16	TRBJ2-3	CASSFGQAHSTDTQYF
TRBV2	17	TRBJ1-1	CASSEDIVGGLNTEAFF